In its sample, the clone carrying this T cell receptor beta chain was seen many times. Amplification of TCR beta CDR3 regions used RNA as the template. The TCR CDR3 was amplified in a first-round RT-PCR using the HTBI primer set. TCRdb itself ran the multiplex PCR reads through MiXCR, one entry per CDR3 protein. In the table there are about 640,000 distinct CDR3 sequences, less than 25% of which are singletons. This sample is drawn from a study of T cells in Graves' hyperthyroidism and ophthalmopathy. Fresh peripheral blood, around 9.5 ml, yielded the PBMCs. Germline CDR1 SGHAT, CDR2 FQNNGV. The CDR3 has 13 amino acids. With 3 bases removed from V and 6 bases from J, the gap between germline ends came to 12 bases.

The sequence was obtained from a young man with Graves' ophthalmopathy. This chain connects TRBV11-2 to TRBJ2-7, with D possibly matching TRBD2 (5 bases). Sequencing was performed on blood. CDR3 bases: TGTGCCAGCAGCTTGGACTGGGTGAGCGAGCAGTACTTC. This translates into CASSLDWVSEQYF.